This entry lists 12 T cell receptor beta chains sequenced from one sample in a study of shared clonotypes between healthy human individuals. Assay: immunoSEQ multiplex PCR; the TCRdb copy retains only in-frame clones and omits some. The repertoire includes about 2,500,000 clones, more than 80% of them detected once, and roughly 0.15% sits in the top ten. The sample consisted of naive CD4+ T cells sorted from blood. Indicated subset: CD45RA+ positively selected. The receptors originated from a man between 18 and 35 years old in good health.

The chain uses TRBV7-9 and TRBJ2-1; D might be TRBD2 (6 bases). V was clipped by 10 bases and J by 0 bases, with 16 bases between them. This CDR3 region has 15 residues. Germline V gene lookup returns CDR1 SEHNR and CDR2 FQNEAQ (reference sequence). Written as DNA, the CDR3 is TGTGCCACTTCGGTCGGGGGAGCCTCCTACAATGAGCAGTTCTTC. This encodes CATSVGGASYNEQFF.

The chain has TRBV10-3 and TRBJ1-2; D ambiguous. Trimming cost V 3 bases and J 6 bases, with 23 bases left between them. Looked up from germline, CDR1 is ENHRY and CDR2 is SYGVKD. The CDR3 has 17 residues. The DNA of the CDR3 is TGTGCCATCAGTGATGGCGGCCTTAGGGCCTACTTGGATGGCTACACCTTC. Translating it yields CAISDGGLRAYLDGYTF.

V is TRBV4-3 and J is TRBJ1-1, with unresolved D. Trimming took 4 bases from V and 0 from J, leaving 12 bases between them. CDR3 size: 15 residues. Germline CDR1 reads LGHNA; CDR2 reads YSLEER. The CDR3 nucleotides are TGCGCCAGCAGCCTAACTTCGTCGGTGAACACTGAAGCTTTCTTT. Protein product: CASSLTSSVNTEAFF.

Details on this clone: The same CDR3 also results from other DNA sequences found in this sample. The rearrangement joins TRBV5-5 to TRBJ2-5; no firm D call. Germline V gene sequence: CDR1 SGHKS, CDR2 YYEKEE (reference sequence). The V and J ends lost 0 bases and 5 bases respectively, with 5 bases between them. The CDR3 sequence is 12 residues long. Here the CDR3 reads CASSLGRETQYF. The CDR3 nucleotides are TGTGCCAGCAGCTTGGGTCGGGAGACCCAGTACTTC.

The J gene is TRBJ1-6, the V gene TRBV13; D might be TRBD1 (6 bases). This CDR3 comprises 16 residues. V lost 8 bases to trimming and J lost 3 bases, with 17 bases between them. CDR1 PRHDT and CDR2 FYEKMQ come from the germline V gene (reference sequence). The CDR3 spells CASLWGGDRYNSPLHF. The CDR3 bases are TGTGCCAGCCTCTGGGGGGGCGACCGCTATAATTCACCCCTCCACTTT.

This rearrangement joins TRBV10-3 to TRBJ2-7; TRBD1 might be the D (5 bases). Germline V gene sequence: CDR1 ENHRY, CDR2 SYGVKD. V was trimmed by 6 bases and J by 6 bases, leaving 15 bases between them. The CDR3 totals 13 residues. The DNA of the CDR3 is TGTGCCATCAGCCTACTCGACAGCCCCGAGCAGTACTTC. It specifies CAISLLDSPEQYF.

V gene TRBV27 combines with J gene TRBJ2-3; D might be TRBD1 (5 bases). Germline V lookup: CDR1 MNHEY, CDR2 SMNVEV (reference sequence). Trimming removed 4 bases from V and 0 bases from J, with 32 bases in between. There are 22 residues in the CDR3. CDR3 DNA sequence: TGTGCCAGCAGTTCCCTCAGATGGGGCGCCGCGCCCGGAGACAGCAGCACAGATACGCAGTATTTT. Protein sequence: CASSSLRWGAAPGDSSTDTQYF.

Regarding this clone: The sample carries other DNA sequences with the same CDR3. The rearrangement links TRBV4-1 to TRBJ1-1; D call uncertain. CDR1 and CDR2 (germline): MGHRA, YSYEKL. The V end was cut by 2 bases, the J end by 1 base, with 8 bases between. This CDR3 is built from 14 residues. This CDR3 reads CASSQPGRNTEAFF. The CDR3 DNA reads as TGCGCCAGCAGCCAACCCGGACGGAACACTGAAGCTTTCTTT.

As to this clone: Other nucleotide sequences from this sample produce the same CDR3. This chain links TRBV29-1 with TRBJ1-3; 7 bases fit TRBD1. This CDR3 comprises 12 residues. Germline-derived CDR1 and CDR2 are SQVTM and ANQGSEA. J lost 3 bases, V lost 7 bases, and 3 bases had no gene match. CDR3 DNA sequence: TGCAGCGGTCGGACAGGTGGAAACACCATATATTTT. Its protein product is CSGRTGGNTIYF.

This chain links TRBV5-5 with TRBJ1-2; perhaps TRBD1 as D (6 bases). Trimming shortened V by 6 bases and J by 6 bases, and 21 bases separated the two germline ends. Germline CDR1 SGHKS, CDR2 YYEKEE (reference sequence). The CDR3 covers 15 residues. Here the CDR3 DNA reads TGTGCCAGCAACCCTCGGACAGCACGGGGGGATGGCTACACCTTC. Protein product: CASNPRTARGDGYTF. Looking up the rest from reference TRBV5-5 and TRBJ1-2 gives the full variable domain: DAGVTQSPTHLIKTRGQQVTLRCSPISGHKSVSWYQQVLGQGPQFIFQYYEKEERGRGNFPDRFSARQFPNYSSELNVNALLLGDSALYLCASNPRTARGDGYTFGSGTRLTVV.

This clone was seen only a few times. The identical CDR3 is also encoded by other nucleotide sequences in the sample. The chain employs TRBV6-5 and TRBJ1-6; D is undetermined. Germline CDR1 reads MNHEY; CDR2 reads SVGAGI. This CDR3 has 13 amino acids. V gave up 2 bases and J gave up 7 bases, with 6 bases separating them. The CDR3 sequence is CASSYGVNSPLHF. For the CDR3, the DNA is TGTGCCAGCAGTTACGGCGTCAATTCACCCCTCCACTTT.

Concerning this clone: A junction boundary mismatches the germline segment, possibly from a read error. The rearrangement uses TRBV30 and TRBJ2-7, with a tentative D call TRBD1 (6 bases). CDR3 length equals 15 residues. The germline V gene encodes CDR1 GTSNPN and CDR2 SVGIG (reference sequence). The CDR3 DNA sequence: TGTGCCTGGAGTCCTAGTACAGGGAAAAGCTACGAGCAGCACTTC. This gives the protein CAWSPSTGKSYEQHF.